The 30 T cell receptor beta chains below were found in one sample sequenced in a study of T-cell reconstitution after alpha-beta-depleted transplantation in children. The TCRbeta library incorporated unique molecular identifiers. MiXCR, run by TCRdb on the PCR reads, gives a single entry per CDR3 protein. The sample records 500,000 to 750,000 distinct CDR3 sequences, 10% to 15% being singletons. This specimen consisted of PBMCs, mostly from graft donor cells, obtained 360 days after TCRalphabeta/CD19-depleted stem cell transplant. These TCRs come from a male patient between 5 and 17 years old who had a stem cell transplant for acute myeloid leukemia, so the T cells may come from the graft donor.

This clonotype came up many times. The chain joins TRBV6-5 to TRBJ2-5, with 9 bases that match TRBD1. The germline CDR1 and CDR2 sequences are MNHEY and SVGAGI. J gave up 2 bases and V 5 bases, and 6 bases lay outside the gene matches. CDR3 length equals 15 residues. This CDR3 reads CASSHGQGLQETQYF. DNA of the CDR3: TGTGCCAGCAGTCACGGACAGGGGCTACAAGAGACCCAGTACTTC.

This clonotype was detected a few times. This chain joins TRBV7-2 and TRBJ2-3, with D possibly TRBD2 on 5 matching bases. V lost 2 bases and J lost 10, with 16 bases in between. The CDR3 spans 14 residues. The germline V gene has CDR1 SGHTA and CDR2 FQGNSA. The CDR3 protein is CASSLRFGGQAQYF. The CDR3 DNA reads TGTGCCAGCAGCTTAAGGTTCGGCGGGCAGGCGCAGTATTTT.

This clonotype came up many times. The CDR3 spells CSVARPPYEQYF. CDR3 DNA: TGCAGCGTTGCAAGGCCCCCCTACGAGCAGTACTTC. The chain combines TRBV29-1 with TRBJ2-7; D unclear. Between the trimmed V and J ends, which lost 4 bases and 2 bases, there was a span of 9 bases. Germline CDR1 reads SQVTM; CDR2 reads ANQGSEA. CDR3 length: 12 amino acids.

This clonotype was seen more than once but under ten times. The CDR3 DNA sequence: TGTGCCAGCAGCTCGGACAGGGACCTCTACGAGCAGTACTTC. Amino acids: CASSSDRDLYEQYF. The V gene is TRBV7-9, the J gene TRBJ2-7, with 8 bases matching TRBD1. Germline V gives CDR1 SEHNR, CDR2 FQNEAQ (reference sequence). The CDR3 covers 14 residues. The trim removed 4 bases at V and 3 bases at J, leaving 5 bases unmatched.

This clonotype has a count of ten or more. The chain recombines TRBV2 with TRBJ1-3; a weak D match, TRBD1 (5 bases). CDR3 length equals 12 residues. CDR1 and CDR2 (germline): SNHLY, FYNNEI. V gave up 10 bases and J gave up 2 bases, with 9 bases separating them. In nucleotides, the CDR3 is TGTGCCAACAGGCAAACTGGAAACACCATATATTTT. Translated, it gives CANRQTGNTIYF. The full variable domain, in which reference TRBV2 and TRBJ1-3 provide the parts outside the CDR3, is EPEVTQTPSHQVTQMGQEVILRCVPISNHLYFYWYRQILGQKVEFLVSFYNNEISEKSEIFDDQFSVERPDGSNFTLKIRSTKLEDSAMYFCANRQTGNTIYFGEGSWLTVV.

The gene calls are TRBV7-9 and TRBJ2-7, with TRBD1 identical over 10 bases. Germline assignment: CDR1 SEHNR and CDR2 FQNEAQ (reference sequence). The CDR3 spans 14 residues. Germline trimming cut 10 bases from V and 0 bases from J; bases unmatched to any gene: 6. The CDR3 nucleotides read TGTGCCACCACGGGACAGGGGAGCTCCTACGAGCAGTACTTC. This codes for CATTGQGSSYEQYF.

This clonotype was detected a few times. The chain carries TRBV29-1 and TRBJ2-3, with D hard to call. The CDR3 consists of 15 residues. Germline assignment: CDR1 SQVTM and CDR2 ANQGSEA. With 4 bases removed from V and 0 bases from J, the gap between germline ends came to 14 bases. The CDR3 loop reads CSVGVPLVSTDTQYF. The CDR3 nucleotides are TGCAGCGTTGGCGTCCCCCTGGTGAGCACAGATACGCAGTATTTT.

This clonotype was observed many times. This rearrangement joins TRBV4-3 to TRBJ2-7; 9 nucleotides line up with TRBD1. In germline, CDR1 is LGHNA, CDR2 YSLEER. The length of the CDR3 is 15 residues. V lost 0 bases, J lost 2 bases, and 2 bases stayed unmatched. The DNA for the CDR3 is TGCGCCAGCAGCCAAGATCGACAGGGGGCCTACGAGCAGTACTTC. Amino acid sequence: CASSQDRQGAYEQYF.

The J gene is TRBJ2-3, the V gene TRBV9; D uncertain. The V end lost 1 base, the J end lost 7 bases, and 16 bases lay between the germline ends. Germline V lookup: CDR1 SGDLS, CDR2 YYNGEE. The CDR3 extends over 15 amino acids. The DNA for the CDR3 is TGTGCCAGCAGCGTACAATGGGCTCCTCGGTATACGCAGTATTTT. Encoded protein: CASSVQWAPRYTQYF.

This clonotype was detected only a few times. The chain couples TRBV2 to TRBJ2-1; 16 bases match TRBD2. The V and J ends lost 8 bases and 5 bases, in that order; junction bases with no gene match: 6. Germline values: CDR1 SNHLY, CDR2 FYNNEI. The CDR3 runs 16 residues. The CDR3 here is CASGTSGRDRHNEQFF. The CDR3 region has the DNA TGTGCCAGCGGGACTAGCGGGAGGGACCGCCACAATGAGCAGTTCTTC.

This chain uses TRBV7-9 with TRBJ2-1, with D uncertain. The CDR3 sequence is 12 residues long. Trimming took 3 bases from V and 4 from J, leaving 4 bases between them. Germline values: CDR1 SEHNR, CDR2 FQNEAQ (reference sequence). The CDR3 DNA is TGTGCCAGCAGCTTTATGTACAATGAGCAGTTCTTC. Translated: CASSFMYNEQFF.

This clonotype was detected only a few times. The chain combines TRBV9 with TRBJ2-1; 7 positions match TRBD2. The CDR3 consists of 17 residues. Germline V gives CDR1 SGDLS, CDR2 YYNGEE. V was pared by 0 bases and J by 6 bases, with 12 bases of the junction left unmatched. The CDR3 spells CASSVVVGGGPGNEQFF. Written as DNA, the CDR3 is TGTGCCAGCAGCGTAGTTGTAGGCGGGGGACCTGGCAATGAGCAGTTCTTC.

V is TRBV9 and J is TRBJ2-3, with unresolved D. With 4 bases removed from V and 2 bases from J, the gap between germline ends came to 17 bases. CDR3 length equals 16 residues. Per germline, CDR1 SGDLS and CDR2 YYNGEE. CDR3 protein: CASSPPSHWATDTQYF. The CDR3 DNA is TGTGCCAGCAGCCCCCCCTCGCATTGGGCCACAGATACGCAGTATTTT.

This clonotype came up a few times. The chain combines TRBV29-1 with TRBJ2-1; D is possibly TRBD1 (6 bases). V lost 2 bases and J lost 9, with 17 bases in between. The CDR3 runs to 14 residues. Germline CDR1 reads SQVTM; CDR2 reads ANQGSEA. CDR3 coding DNA: TGCAGCGTTGAATCGGGACAAGCTATGAGTGAGCAGTTCTTC. It is translated as CSVESGQAMSEQFF.

In its sample, this clonotype was seen a few times. This sequence joins TRBV7-2 and TRBJ2-7, with D possibly matching TRBD2 (6 bases). This CDR3 has 13 residues. Trimming pared 5 bases from V and 2 bases from J, leaving 10 bases between. CDR1 is SGHTA, CDR2 FQGNSA, per germline. CDR3 sequence (DNA): TGTGCCAGCAGCCCGAGGAGGGCCTACGAGCAGTACTTC. It codes for CASSPRRAYEQYF.

This clonotype was observed at least ten times. The V gene is TRBV29-1, the J gene TRBJ1-3, with 7 bases aligning to TRBD1. CDR3 length: 13 amino acids. The ends lost 7 bases at V and 4 bases at J; junction bases unmatched: 7. Germline loops: CDR1 SQVTM, CDR2 ANQGSEA. CDR3: CSAARGPGNTIYF. The CDR3 DNA reads as TGCAGCGCCGCAAGGGGGCCCGGAAACACCATATATTTT.

The chain is built from TRBV7-8 and TRBJ2-7, with unresolved D. CDR1 is SGHVS and CDR2 is FQNEAQ in the germline V gene. This CDR3 is 12 amino acids long. Trimming pared 3 bases from V and 3 bases from J, leaving 6 bases between. The CDR3 loop reads CASSFVVYEQYF. The CDR3 bases are TGTGCCAGCAGCTTTGTAGTCTACGAGCAGTACTTC.

The CDR3 DNA is TGTGCCAGCAGCCAAGAGCGCCAGGCAACAGATACGCAGTATTTT. It encodes CASSQERQATDTQYF. The chain combines TRBV3-1 with TRBJ2-3, with unresolved D. There are 15 residues in the CDR3. V was cut by 0 bases and J by 3 bases, with 10 bases left in between. Germline CDR1 LGHDT, CDR2 YNNKEL (reference sequence).

This clonotype was seen only a few times. V usage is TRBV5-5 and J usage is TRBJ2-3; D is unclear. Germline-derived CDR1 and CDR2 are SGHKS and YYEKEE (reference sequence). The CDR3 sequence is 15 residues long. V lost 0 bases and J lost 6, with 14 bases in between. The CDR3, as DNA: TGTGCCAGCAGCTTGGAAGGGCACCCCGGTGATACGCAGTATTTT. It encodes CASSLEGHPGDTQYF.

The chain has TRBV24-1 and TRBJ2-1; D unclear. CDR3 length: 14 residues. Trimming left V 4 bases short and J 7 bases short, with 13 bases between. Per germline, CDR1 KGHDR and CDR2 SFDVKD. The CDR3 sequence: CATSDPPWRNEQFF. In DNA form, the CDR3 reads TGTGCCACCAGTGACCCCCCTTGGCGAAATGAGCAGTTCTTC.

The sample holds many counts of this clonotype. This chain uses TRBV12-3 or TRBV12-4 with TRBJ2-7; D remains unclear. Deletions cut 3 bases from V and 9 bases from J, with 12 bases between. This CDR3 has 12 residues. CDR3 amino acids: CASSFGLSMQYF. The CDR3 nucleotides read TGTGCCAGCAGTTTCGGGCTCAGCATGCAGTACTTC.

This chain links TRBV9 with TRBJ2-1, with a possible D match to TRBD2 (5 bases). The V end lost 0 bases, the J end lost 4 bases, and 8 bases lay between the germline ends. The CDR3 contains 14 residues. Germline CDR1 SGDLS, CDR2 YYNGEE. CDR3 sequence (DNA): TGTGCCAGCAGCGTAGGGACGGGATACAATGAGCAGTTCTTC. The encoded protein is CASSVGTGYNEQFF.

This clonotype occurred a few times. This sequence joins TRBV21-1 and TRBJ2-3; the table calls TRBD1, which could not be checked here. TRBV21-1 is recorded as a pseudogene. The length of the CDR3 is 16 residues. The CDR3 DNA is TGTGCCAGCAGCAAAGAATTAAGGGGACCGCGAGATACGCAGTATTTT. Protein: CASSKELRGPRDTQYF.

This clonotype was found a few times. This sequence joins TRBV5-6 and TRBJ2-5, with 9 bases identical to TRBD1. CDR3 length: 15 residues. Germline CDR1 SGHDT, CDR2 YYEEEE. Losses at the gene ends were 9 bases for V and 7 bases for J; bases not matched to a gene: 16. The CDR3 loop reads CATRDRALVGGTQYF. CDR3 nucleotides: TGTGCCACCAGGGACAGGGCCTTAGTCGGGGGGACCCAGTACTTC.

This clonotype was counted between two and nine times. The chain carries TRBV20-1 and TRBJ1-2; D unresolved. The CDR3 covers 13 residues. Deletions cut 3 bases from V and 1 base from J, with 9 bases between. Germline loops: CDR1 DFQATT, CDR2 SNEGSKA (reference sequence). CDR3 DNA: TGCAGTGCTAGCCGGACGGATAACTATGGCTACACCTTC. This encodes CSASRTDNYGYTF.

This clonotype was found a few times. This chain links TRBV7-9 with TRBJ2-5; TRBD2 might be the D (5 bases). V dropped 1 base and J dropped 0 bases, with 9 bases sitting between them. CDR3 length: 15 amino acids. The germline gives CDR1 SEHNR, CDR2 FQNEAQ (reference sequence). CDR3 DNA sequence: TGTGCCAGCAGCTTAGACCTGAGGGACCAAGAGACCCAGTACTTC. It specifies CASSLDLRDQETQYF.

This clonotype was detected many times. The chain uses TRBV13 and TRBJ2-7; the match to TRBD2 covers 13 bases. J was trimmed by 4 bases and V by 1 base; bases with no gene match: 22. This CDR3 comprises 22 residues. Germline assignment: CDR1 PRHDT and CDR2 FYEKMQ (reference sequence). The CDR3 DNA reads TGTGCCAGCAGCTTAGTGTCCCAGTCTTGGACTAGCGGGAGTATCTTGAGGTACGAGCAGTACTTC. It yields the protein CASSLVSQSWTSGSILRYEQYF. Combining the CDR3 with reference TRBV13 and TRBJ2-7 gives the whole variable domain AAGVIQSPRHLIKEKRETATLKCYPIPRHDTVYWYQQGPGQDPQFLISFYEKMQSDKGSIPDRFSAQQFSDYHSELNMSSLELGDSALYFCASSLVSQSWTSGSILRYEQYFGPGTRLTVT.

This clonotype was counted at least ten times. The chain links TRBV7-3 to TRBJ1-1; D not certain. V was trimmed by 2 bases and J by 2 bases, leaving 6 bases between them. Germline values: CDR1 SGHTA, CDR2 FQGTGA. This CDR3 has 13 amino acids. DNA for the CDR3: TGTGCCAGCAGCTTAGAGGTAAACACTGAAGCTTTCTTT. Translating it yields CASSLEVNTEAFF.

A few counts support this clonotype. This chain joins TRBV20-1 and TRBJ2-1; perhaps TRBD2 as D (6 bases). CDR3 length equals 13 residues. The V end lost 3 bases, the J end lost 7 bases, and 13 bases lay between the germline ends. Germline-derived CDR1 and CDR2 are DFQATT and SNEGSKA (reference sequence). The CDR3 sequence: CSASGTSKNEQFF. The CDR3 nucleotides are TGCAGTGCTAGTGGAACTAGCAAAAATGAGCAGTTCTTC.

This clonotype was seen more than once but under ten times. The gene calls are TRBV9 and TRBJ2-3; D is perhaps TRBD2 (6 bases). This CDR3 is 15 amino acids long. V lost 4 bases, J lost 2 bases, and 14 bases lay in between. Germline lookup yields CDR1 SGDLS and CDR2 YYNGEE. The CDR3 protein is CASSPRDSPTDTQYF. As DNA, the CDR3 is TGTGCCAGCAGCCCCCGGGACTCGCCCACAGATACGCAGTATTTT.